This T cell receptor (beta chain) stems from a study of shared clonotypes between healthy human individuals. General study findings and limits: Sampling covered nothing but blood. Tissue TCR repertoires likely differ from those found in blood.

CDR3 length: 19 amino acids. The V and J ends lost 0 bases and 5 bases, in that order; junction bases with no gene match: 14. A CD45RA+ naive subset and a CD45RA-negative memory subset were split from CD4+ cells. Produced via immunoSEQ multiplex PCR; TCRdb's table is partial and in-frame only. Of some 1,100,000 clones detected, roughly 74% appear once; the ten largest clones hold around 0.47%. Turning to this clone: The target antigen is unknown.

The sequenced sample consisted of memory CD4+ T cells from PBMCs. Subset given: CD45RA-negative fraction. The sequence derives from a man aged 18 to 30 in good health. Some clones in this sample may be carry-over from other donors' samples. V and J are TRBV23-1 and TRBJ2-2; 8 nucleotides line up with TRBD1. TRBV23-1 is sorted into the ORF group, with uncertain function. The CDR3 loop reads CASSQSRNTGTGFTGELFF. CDR3 in DNA: TGCGCCAGCAGTCAATCTCGAAATACCGGGACAGGTTTTACCGGGGAGCTGTTTTTT.